The 12 T cell receptor beta chains below all came from one sample that was sequenced in a study of control samples from healthy donors and cancer patients. Measured with immunoSEQ multiplex PCR; TCRdb has only the in-frame clones, and not every one. The table records under 200,000 clones, just under 95% of them present only once. The sample was blood. These receptors all stem from a woman between 55 and 75 years old in good health.

J is TRBJ1-2 and V is TRBV4-3; 8 bases are a match to TRBD1. The ends lost 7 bases at V and 4 bases at J; junction bases unmatched: 5. The CDR3 spans 13 residues. Per germline, CDR1 LGHNA and CDR2 YSLEER. The CDR3 here is CASTNDRGYGYTF. The CDR3 DNA reads TGCGCCAGCACCAACGACAGGGGCTATGGCTACACCTTC.

The chain joins TRBV10-3 to TRBJ1-3; no clear D gene. The V end lost 0 bases, the J end lost 6 bases, and 3 bases lay between the germline ends. Germline V gene sequence: CDR1 ENHRY, CDR2 SYGVKD. The CDR3 is made up of 12 amino acids. The CDR3 region has the DNA TGTGCCATCAGTGAGTCGGTAAACACCATATATTTT. Its translation is CAISESVNTIYF.

J is TRBJ2-3 and V is TRBV18; 7 bases are shared with TRBD1. This CDR3 comprises 15 residues. Germline V gene data show CDR1 as KGHSH and CDR2 as LQKENI. Losses at the gene ends were 2 bases for V and 1 base for J; bases not matched to a gene: 3. For the CDR3, the DNA is TGTGCCAGCTCACCAAGACAGGGAGGCACAGATACGCAGTATTTT. Its protein product is CASSPRQGGTDTQYF.

The chain links TRBV3-1 (or the pseudogene TRBV3-2) to TRBJ2-3; 8 bases map to TRBD2. CDR3 length: 18 residues. With 7 bases clipped from V and 0 bases from J, the junction kept 15 bases outside the gene matches. Germline-derived CDR1 and CDR2 are LGHDT and YNNKEL (reference sequence). The CDR3: CASNLRSGGPPSTDTQYF. In DNA form, the CDR3 reads TGTGCCAGCAACCTGAGGTCGGGGGGGCCACCTAGCACAGATACGCAGTATTTT.

The chain joins TRBV11-2 to TRBJ2-1; D not resolved. V dropped 4 bases and J dropped 9 bases, with 13 bases sitting between them. CDR3 length equals 13 residues. In germline, CDR1 is SGHAT, CDR2 FQNNGV. The CDR3 sequence is CASSSSTLGEQFF. As DNA, the CDR3 is TGTGCCAGCAGCTCATCGACTTTAGGTGAGCAGTTCTTC. Looking up the rest from reference TRBV11-2 and TRBJ2-1 gives the full variable domain: EAGVAQSPRYKIIEKRQSVAFWCNPISGHATLYWYQQILGQGPKLLIQFQNNGVVDDSQLPKDRFSAERLKGVDSTLKIQPAKLEDSAVYLCASSSSTLGEQFFGPGTRLTVL.

The CDR3 bases are TGTGCCCTTGGACAGGGGGCTGGATCACCCCTCCACTTT. Amino acid sequence: CALGQGAGSPLHF. The V and J genes are TRBV30 and TRBJ1-6; TRBD1 matches at 11 bases. The CDR3 runs to 13 residues. Germline trimming cut 8 bases from V and 10 bases from J; bases unmatched to any gene: 7. Germline lookup yields CDR1 GTSNPN and CDR2 SVGIG (reference sequence).

The J gene is TRBJ1-2, the V gene TRBV10-3, with TRBD1 matching over 8 bases. This CDR3 contains 18 residues. V was clipped by 2 bases and J by 1 base; unmatched bases: 12. Germline V gives CDR1 ENHRY, CDR2 SYGVKD. The CDR3 DNA is TGTGCCATCAGTGAGCTATCGGGACAGGCCGCTATTAACTATGGCTACACCTTC. As protein: CAISELSGQAAINYGYTF.

The chain is built from TRBV5-1 and TRBJ2-5; D is possibly TRBD2 (6 bases). The V gene lost 0 bases and the J gene lost 9 bases, with 18 bases spanning the gap. This CDR3 region has 15 residues. Germline loops: CDR1 SGHRS, CDR2 YFSETQ. The CDR3 DNA sequence: TGCGCCAGCAGCTTGGTGGGGGGTACCCAAGGGCCCCAGTACTTC. Residues: CASSLVGGTQGPQYF.

The chain is built from TRBV15 and TRBJ2-1, with 7 bases that match TRBD1. Germline loops: CDR1 LNHNV, CDR2 YYDKDF (reference sequence). The CDR3 is made up of 16 amino acids. V dropped 2 bases and J dropped 3; count of bases not matched to a gene: 7. CDR3 sequence (DNA): TGTGCCACCAGCAGAAAGATGGGACAGATCTACAATGAGCAGTTCTTC. Its translation is CATSRKMGQIYNEQFF.

The chain joins TRBV7-2 to TRBJ1-1, with 8 bases fitting TRBD1. From germline, CDR1 is SGHTA and CDR2 FQGNSA. With V trimmed by 4 bases and J by 3 bases, 4 bases remained unmatched. The CDR3 is made up of 14 amino acids. The CDR3 DNA is TGTGCCAGCAGCTGGACAGGGTCGTACACTGAAGCTTTCTTT. It yields the protein CASSWTGSYTEAFF.

V is TRBV7-2 and J is TRBJ2-7; D is perhaps TRBD1 or TRBD2 (5 bases each). CDR3 size: 14 residues. The germline V gene has CDR1 SGHTA and CDR2 FQGNSA. Trimming cost V 4 bases and J 3 bases, with 13 bases left between them. The CDR3 coding sequence is TGTGCCAGCAGCTACCGGGACGGAGTCTACGAGCAGTACTTC. This codes for CASSYRDGVYEQYF.

V and J are TRBV25-1 and TRBJ1-4; TRBD1 is a possible D gene (6 bases). This CDR3 spans 16 amino acids. Germline CDR1 reads MGHDK; CDR2 reads SYGVNS. Trimming removed 1 base at V and 8 bases at J, with 17 bases between. This CDR3 is CASSESLPGAREKLFF. The DNA for the CDR3 is TGTGCCAGCAGTGAATCCCTTCCAGGGGCTCGCGAAAAACTGTTTTTT.